This T cell receptor (beta chain) was profiled in a study of cytomegalovirus exposure and HLA in healthy donors. Notes on this clone: Its antigen is unknown.

V lost 2 bases and J lost 5, with 16 bases in between. CDR1 is SGDLS and CDR2 is YYNGEE in the germline V gene. The CDR3 loop spans 15 amino acids. PCR used 60 Vbeta primers and 13 Jbeta primers. Clones were read by immunoSEQ multiplex PCR, and TCRdb kept only the in-frame ones, dropping some. The table records approximately 280,000 clones, just over 85% of them present only once. Study results and limitations: A previous analysis found most TCR beta V segments productive roughly 87% or roughly 30% of the time. Association of a missense DCLRE1C variant with TCR beta V- and J-gene trimming was reported in a later analysis.

The specimen was PBMCs. The receptor was isolated from a man aged 35 to 55 in good health and CMV-seropositive. The V and J genes are TRBV9 and TRBJ2-5; a weak D match, TRBD2 (5 bases). CDR3 in amino acids: CASSVYPTRKETQYF. CDR3 DNA sequence: TGTGCCAGCAGCGTCTACCCCACTAGAAAGGAGACCCAGTACTTC.